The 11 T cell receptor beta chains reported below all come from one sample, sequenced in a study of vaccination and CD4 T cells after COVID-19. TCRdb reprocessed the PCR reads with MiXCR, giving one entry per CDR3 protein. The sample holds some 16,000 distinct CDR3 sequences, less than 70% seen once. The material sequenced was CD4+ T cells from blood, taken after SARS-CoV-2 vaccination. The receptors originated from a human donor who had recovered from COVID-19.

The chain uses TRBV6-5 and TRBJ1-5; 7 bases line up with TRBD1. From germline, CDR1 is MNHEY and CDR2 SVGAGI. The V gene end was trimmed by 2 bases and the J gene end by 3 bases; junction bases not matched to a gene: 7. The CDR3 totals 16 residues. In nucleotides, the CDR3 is TGTGCCAGCAGTTACGGGAAGGACAGGTACAATCAGCCCCAGCATTTT. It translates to CASSYGKDRYNQPQHF.

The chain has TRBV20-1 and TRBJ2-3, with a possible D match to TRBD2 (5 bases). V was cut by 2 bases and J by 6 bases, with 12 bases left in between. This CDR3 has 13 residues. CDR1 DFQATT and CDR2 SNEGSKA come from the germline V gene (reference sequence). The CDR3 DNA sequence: TGCAGTGCTAGACACGCGGAGGCCGATACGCAGTATTTT. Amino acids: CSARHAEADTQYF.

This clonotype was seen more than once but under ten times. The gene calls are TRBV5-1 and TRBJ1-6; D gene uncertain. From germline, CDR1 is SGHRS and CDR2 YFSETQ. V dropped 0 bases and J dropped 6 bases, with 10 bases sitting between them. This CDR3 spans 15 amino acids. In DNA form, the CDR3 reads TGCGCCAGCAGCTTGGCCATGGCAGTTAATTCACCCCTCCACTTT. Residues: CASSLAMAVNSPLHF.

Here the CDR3 DNA reads TGCAGCGTCGCCACAGGGGGGTACAATGAGCAGTTCTTC. It translates to CSVATGGYNEQFF. V and J are TRBV29-1 and TRBJ2-1, with 8 bases aligning to TRBD1. Germline V lookup: CDR1 SQVTM, CDR2 ANQGSEA. The CDR3 is made up of 13 amino acids. Trimming cost V 6 bases and J 4 bases; bases outside gene matches: 5.

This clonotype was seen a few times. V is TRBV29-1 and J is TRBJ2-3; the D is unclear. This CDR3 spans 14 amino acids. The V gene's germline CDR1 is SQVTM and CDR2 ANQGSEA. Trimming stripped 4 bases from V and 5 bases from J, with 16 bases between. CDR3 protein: CSVVGRARRDTQYF. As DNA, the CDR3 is TGCAGCGTTGTGGGTCGAGCAAGGCGAGATACGCAGTATTTT.

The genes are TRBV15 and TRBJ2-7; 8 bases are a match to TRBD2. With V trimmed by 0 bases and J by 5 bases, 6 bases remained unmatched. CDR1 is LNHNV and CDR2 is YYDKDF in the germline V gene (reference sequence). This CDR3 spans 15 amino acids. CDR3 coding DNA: TGTGCCACCAGCAGAGATCGGGAGGGGCCGGACGAGCAGTACTTC. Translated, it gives CATSRDREGPDEQYF.

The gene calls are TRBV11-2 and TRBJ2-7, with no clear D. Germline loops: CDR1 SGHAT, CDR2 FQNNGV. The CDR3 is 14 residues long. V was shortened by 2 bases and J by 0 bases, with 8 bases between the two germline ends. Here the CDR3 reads CASSLYPSSYEQYF. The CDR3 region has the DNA TGTGCCAGCAGCTTATACCCGAGCTCCTACGAGCAGTACTTC.

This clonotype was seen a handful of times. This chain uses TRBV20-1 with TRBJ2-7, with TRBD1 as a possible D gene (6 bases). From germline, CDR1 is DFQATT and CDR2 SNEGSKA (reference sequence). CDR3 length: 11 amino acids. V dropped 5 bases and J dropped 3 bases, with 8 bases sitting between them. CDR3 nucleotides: TGCAGTGCTCGGGACAACTACGAGCAGTACTTC. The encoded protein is CSARDNYEQYF.

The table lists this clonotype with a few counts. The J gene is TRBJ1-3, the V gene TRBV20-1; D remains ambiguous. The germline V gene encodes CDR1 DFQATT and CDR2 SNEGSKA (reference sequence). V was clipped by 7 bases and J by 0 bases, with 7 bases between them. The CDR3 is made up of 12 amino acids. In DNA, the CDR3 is TGCAGTGTTTCGAACTCTGGAAACACCATATATTTT. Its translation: CSVSNSGNTIYF.

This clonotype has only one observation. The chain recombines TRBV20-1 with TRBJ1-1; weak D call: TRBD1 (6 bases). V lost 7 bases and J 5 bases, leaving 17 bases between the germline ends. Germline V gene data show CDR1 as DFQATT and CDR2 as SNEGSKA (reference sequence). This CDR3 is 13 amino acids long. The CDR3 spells CSVGGRVETEAFF. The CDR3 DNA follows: TGCAGTGTAGGGGGGAGGGTTGAGACTGAAGCTTTCTTT.

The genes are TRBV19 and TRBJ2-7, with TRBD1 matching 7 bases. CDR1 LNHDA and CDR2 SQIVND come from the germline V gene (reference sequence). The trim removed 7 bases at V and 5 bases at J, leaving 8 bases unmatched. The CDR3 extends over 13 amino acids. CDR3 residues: CASTDRVQNEQYF. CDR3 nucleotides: TGTGCCAGTACCGACAGGGTTCAGAACGAGCAGTACTTC. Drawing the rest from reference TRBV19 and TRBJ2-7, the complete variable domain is DGGITQSPKYLFRKEGQNVTLSCEQNLNHDAMYWYRQDPGQGLRLIYYSQIVNDFQKGDIAEGYSVSREKKESFPLTVTSAQKNPTAFYLCASTDRVQNEQYFGPGTRLTVT.